These T cell receptor beta chains were read from a single sample in a study of blood T cell repertoires in COVID-19. The repertoire was sequenced with immunoSEQ multiplex PCR; TCRdb's copy has only in-frame clones and lacks some. This sample carries about 200,000 clones, about 87% of them seen once, and the ten largest clones take over 1%. Input material: PBMCs or T cells enriched from blood (not recorded which). These receptor sequences come from a young man who had recovered from COVID-19. Each CDR3 is given with its conserved first and last residue. The order of the fields is clone size, V gene, J gene, D gene, CDR3 protein, CDR3 DNA. D genes are given only for firm matches. Clone size is stated in some rows and not others, as once, few, many or a class when expanded.

>-|TRBV5-1|TRBJ1-6|-
CASSFNGLGANSPLHF
TGCGCCAGCAGCTTTAATGGGCTGGGGGCTAATTCACCCCTCCACTTT
>-|TRBV5-1|TRBJ1-1|TRBD1
CASSPGQGAGGTEAFF
TGCGCCAGCAGCCCGGGACAGGGGGCAGGAGGAACTGAAGCTTTCTTT
>-|TRBV7-9|TRBJ2-6|-
CASSFSGSLAGANVLTF
TGTGCCAGCAGCTTCTCGGGAAGTCTGGCTGGGGCCAACGTCCTGACTTTC
>-|TRBV6-6|TRBJ2-7|TRBD2
CASRRLAGDLYEQYF
TGTGCCAGCAGGAGACTAGCGGGGGACCTCTACGAGCAGTACTTC
>-|TRBV24-1|TRBJ2-7|TRBD1
CATSDSRDSNYEQYF
TGTGCCACCAGTGATTCCCGGGACAGCAACTACGAGCAGTACTTC
>-|TRBV4-1|TRBJ1-6|TRBD1
CASTPTTGGFSPLHF
TGCGCCAGCACCCCCACGACAGGGGGCTTTTCACCCCTCCACTTT
>-|TRBV5-4|TRBJ1-6|-
CASNSEGGYNSPLHF
TGTGCCAGCAACTCGGAGGGGGGGTATAATTCACCCCTCCACTTT
>-|TRBV6-2/TRBV6-3|TRBJ1-1|-
CASSVIRTSNTEAFF
TGTGCCAGCAGTGTGATTAGGACTTCGAACACTGAAGCTTTCTTT
>-|TRBV4-1|TRBJ1-2|TRBD1
CASSRLKWTGGGANYGYTF
TGCGCCAGCAGTCGTCTAAAATGGACAGGGGGGGGAGCTAACTATGGCTACACCTTC
>-|TRBV11-2|TRBJ2-2|-
CASSLDYTVNTGELFF
TGTGCCAGCAGCTTAGATTACACAGTTAACACCGGGGAGCTGTTTTTT
>-|TRBV18|TRBJ2-6|-
CASSPGSGANVLTF
TGTGCCAGCTCGCCGGGCTCTGGGGCCAACGTCCTGACTTTC
>-|TRBV27|TRBJ1-1|-
CASRTITGVNTEAFF
TGTGCCAGCAGAACTATAACAGGAGTGAACACTGAAGCTTTCTTT
>few|TRBV12-3/TRBV12-4|TRBJ2-1|-
CASSLGGNEQFF
TGTGCCAGCAGTTTAGGCGGCAATGAGCAGTTCTTC
>-|TRBV5-1|TRBJ2-1|TRBD1
CASSPTGTAFSEQFF
TGCGCCAGCAGCCCTACCGGGACAGCCTTTTCTGAGCAGTTCTTC
>-|TRBV6-2/TRBV6-3|TRBJ2-5|-
CASSLPRGWQETQYF
TGTGCCAGCAGTCTCCCGCGCGGGTGGCAAGAGACCCAGTACTTC
>-|TRBV28|TRBJ2-1|TRBD1
CASSLTGDTYNEQFF
TGTGCCAGCAGTTTAACAGGGGACACCTACAATGAGCAGTTCTTC